The rows below give T cell receptor beta chains drawn from one sample of a study of blood T cell repertoires in COVID-19. Method: immunoSEQ multiplex PCR; TCRdb's copy keeps in-frame clones and lacks some. Of 350,000 to 500,000 clones in the sample, 70% to 90% were seen once. What was sequenced was PBMCs or T cells enriched from blood (not recorded which). These receptors all stem from a woman under 30 who had been exposed to COVID-19. CDR3s include the opening cysteine and the closing phenylalanine or tryptophan. Each record gives: D gene, CDR3 length, V gene, J gene, CDR3 DNA, CDR3 protein. A D gene is named only where the DNA matches it firmly.

TRBD1	13	TRBV18	TRBJ1-5	TGTGCCAGCTCACCCGGACAGGGCCAGCCCCAGCATTTT	CASSPGQGQPQHF
.	14	TRBV15	TRBJ2-3	TGTGCCACCAGCAGCAGGGGCTCCCTAGATACGCAGTATTTT	CATSSRGSLDTQYF
TRBD1	15	TRBV6-5	TRBJ1-6	TGTGCCAGCAGTACCCCGGGACAGGGCCGATCACCCCTCCACTTT	CASSTPGQGRSPLHF
TRBD2	17	TRBV15	TRBJ2-5	TGTGCCACCAGCAGTCCGCCTAGCGGGAGAGGGGGAGAGACCCAGTACTTC	CATSSPPSGRGGETQYF
.	16	TRBV7-9	TRBJ2-1	TGTGCCAGCAGCCCTTCCGGACTATTCGGAGTGGGTGAGCAGTTCTTC	CASSPSGLFGVGEQFF
.	16	TRBV28	TRBJ2-3	TGTGCCAGCAGTCTCCCCGGGCTAGCGCGCACAGATACGCAGTATTTT	CASSLPGLARTDTQYF
TRBD2	15	TRBV5-1	TRBJ2-7	TGCGCCAGCAGCTTGGAAGCGGGACGCCCCTACGAGCAGTACTTC	CASSLEAGRPYEQYF
TRBD1	20	TRBV28	TRBJ2-1	TGTGCCAGCAGTTCTGTCCGAGACAGGGTTTTTGAGGGTTCCTACAATGAGCAGTTCTTC	CASSSVRDRVFEGSYNEQFF
TRBD1	16	TRBV7-8	TRBJ2-1	TGTGCCAGCAGCCCTAGACAGGGGTTCTCCTACAATGAGCAGTTCTTC	CASSPRQGFSYNEQFF
.	14	TRBV6-5	TRBJ1-2	TGTGCCAGCAGTTACTCTGGGCGCGCCTATGGCTACACCTTC	CASSYSGRAYGYTF
.	14	TRBV7-9	TRBJ2-7	TGTGCCAGCAGCTTAGCTAGCGTCTCCTACGAGCAGTACTTC	CASSLASVSYEQYF
TRBD2	15	TRBV19	TRBJ2-1	TGTGCCAGTGCATCCGGGACTAGCGGAAACAATGAGCAGTTCTTC	CASASGTSGNNEQFF